The subject of this entry is one T cell receptor beta chain. Its antigen target is currently unknown. Base quality data are lacking; no much larger clone is found one base away. The CDR3, from cysteine to phenylalanine, totals 13 residues. This entry keeps only the CDR3 DNA: 39 bases, framed from base 1. Reading the germline V gene gives CDR1 MDHEN and CDR2 SYDVKM. V is cut by 4 bases and J by 3 bases, and the space between the germline ends is 9 bases. Participants in the prospective study were aged about 18 to 95 years, lived in approximately 26 United States geographic areas, and enrolled through a virtual design. In the prospective study, participants were assigned to cohorts based on the clinical history participants reported in a screening survey and a study questionnaire. In the prospective study, mobile phlebotomists collected whole blood, serum and a nasopharyngeal or oropharyngeal swab from each participant. Over an approximately 2-month period, participants in the prospective study had the option of providing additional blood draws and questionnaires. Prospective study blood samples were shipped either frozen or at room temperature before DNA extraction.

This specimen belongs to a study of blood T cell repertoires in COVID-19 (TCRdb year 2020). With regard to the full study: Collaborator samples came from the United States, Italy and Spain and covered acute and convalescent phases of COVID-19. The prospective study material was composed of cDNA or gDNA derived from T cells, B-cell-depleted T cells, or PBMCs. Deeply sampled blood TCRbeta repertoires from subjects exposed to, actively infected with, or recovered from COVID-19 were included in the dataset. The repertoires were released in a freely available public database intended as a resource for research on the immune response to SARS-CoV-2. Samples came from the ongoing ImmuneRACE study (first 160 participants) plus 1,254 subjects from 6 global collaborators. The sample metadata nearly always contained a de-identified subject ID, COVID-19 status, age in years and sex. HLA class I and class II types, where available, came from metadata supplied by the sample provider rather than from assay-based typing.

The immunoSEQ Assay, a bias-controlled multiplex PCR, was used to amplify TCRbeta CDR3 regions from genomic DNA. On the authors' methods: The number of nucleated cells in each sample was estimated from the amplification of reference gene primers within the assay. To quantify the absolute abundance of each unique TCRbeta CDR3 rearrangement, sequence reads were collapsed and filtered. For each sample, productive Simpson clonality was calculated by taking the square root of Simpson's diversity index across productive rearrangements. Imported from immuneACCESS, the table was reduced by TCRdb to in-frame sequences with V and J called. These copies leave out some clones; in studies compared against another copy, an unresolved V gene accounts for under half, and the cause of the remainder is not known. The V and J calls and the clone size are those of that table, but D and trimming were determined from the DNA. This sample is represented by about 200,000 clones; approximately 83% of them were singletons. In total, the top ten clones hold around 4% of the sample.

The study at large found these results: The quantity of clinical and demographic metadata differed by source and by participant and was supplied without curation.

The specimen was PBMCs or T cells enriched from blood (not recorded which). The V and J segments used are TRBV28 and TRBJ1-2, with a weak D call of TRBD1 (6 bases match). This sequence was found in a woman between 35 and 50 years old with acute COVID-19. The sequenced DNA is TGTGCCAGCAGTTCGGACAGTGACTATGGCTACACCTTC. It encodes CASSSDSDYGYTF.